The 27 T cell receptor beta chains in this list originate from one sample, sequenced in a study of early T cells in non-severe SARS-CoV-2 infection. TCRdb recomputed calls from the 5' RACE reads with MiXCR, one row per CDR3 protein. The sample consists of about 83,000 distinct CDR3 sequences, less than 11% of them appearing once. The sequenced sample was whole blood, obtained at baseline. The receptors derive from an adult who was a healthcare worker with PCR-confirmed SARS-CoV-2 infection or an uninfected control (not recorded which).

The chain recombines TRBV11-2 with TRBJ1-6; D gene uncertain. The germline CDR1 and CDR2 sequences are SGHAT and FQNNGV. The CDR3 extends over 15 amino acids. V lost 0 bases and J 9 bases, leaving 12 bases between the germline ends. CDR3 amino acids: CASSLEIGRASPLHF. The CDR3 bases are TGTGCCAGCAGCTTAGAGATCGGGCGGGCTTCACCCCTCCACTTT.

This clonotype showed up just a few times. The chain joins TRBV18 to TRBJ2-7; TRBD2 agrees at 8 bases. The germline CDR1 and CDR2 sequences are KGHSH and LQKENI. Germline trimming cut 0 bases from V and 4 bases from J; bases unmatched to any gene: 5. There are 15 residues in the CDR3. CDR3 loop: CASSPPGRAAYEQYF. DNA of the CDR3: TGTGCCAGCTCACCACCCGGGAGGGCCGCGTACGAGCAGTACTTC.

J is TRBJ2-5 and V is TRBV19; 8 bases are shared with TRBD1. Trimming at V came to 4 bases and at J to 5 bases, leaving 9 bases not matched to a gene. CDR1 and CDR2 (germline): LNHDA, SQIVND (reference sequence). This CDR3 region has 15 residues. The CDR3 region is CASSTGQGVQETQYF. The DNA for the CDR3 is TGTGCCAGTAGTACCGGACAGGGCGTTCAGGAGACCCAGTACTTC.

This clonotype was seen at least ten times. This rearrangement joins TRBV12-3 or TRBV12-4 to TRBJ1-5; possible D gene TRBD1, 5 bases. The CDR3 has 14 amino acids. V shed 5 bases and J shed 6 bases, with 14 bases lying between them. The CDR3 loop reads CASSLSGGSQPQHF. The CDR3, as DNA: TGTGCCAGCAGTCTCAGCGGGGGGTCTCAGCCCCAGCATTTT.

CDR3 in amino acids: CASSVEGQDYNEQFF. CDR3 nucleotide sequence: TGTGCCAGCAGCGTAGAGGGACAGGACTACAATGAGCAGTTCTTC. The chain couples TRBV9 to TRBJ2-1; 8 nucleotides align to TRBD1. Germline values: CDR1 SGDLS, CDR2 YYNGEE. The CDR3 runs 15 residues. J lost 3 bases, V lost 0 bases, and 2 bases had no gene match.

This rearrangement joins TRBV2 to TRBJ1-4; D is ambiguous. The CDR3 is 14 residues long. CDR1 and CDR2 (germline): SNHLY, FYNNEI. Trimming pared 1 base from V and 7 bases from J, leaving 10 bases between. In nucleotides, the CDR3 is TGTGCCAGCAGTGAAGGCAGGAAGGGTGAAAAACTGTTTTTT. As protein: CASSEGRKGEKLFF.

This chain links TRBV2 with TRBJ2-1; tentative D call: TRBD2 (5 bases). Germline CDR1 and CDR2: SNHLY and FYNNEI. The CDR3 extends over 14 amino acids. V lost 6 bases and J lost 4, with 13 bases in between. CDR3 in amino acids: CASRARTHYNEQFF. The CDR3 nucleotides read TGTGCCAGCAGGGCCCGGACTCATTACAATGAGCAGTTCTTC.

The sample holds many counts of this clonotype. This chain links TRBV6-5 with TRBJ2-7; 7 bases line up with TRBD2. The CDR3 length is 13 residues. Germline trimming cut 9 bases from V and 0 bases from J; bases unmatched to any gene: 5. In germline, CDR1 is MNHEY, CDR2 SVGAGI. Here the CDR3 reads CASGRESSYEQYF. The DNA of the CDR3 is TGTGCCAGTGGGAGGGAGAGCTCCTACGAGCAGTACTTC.

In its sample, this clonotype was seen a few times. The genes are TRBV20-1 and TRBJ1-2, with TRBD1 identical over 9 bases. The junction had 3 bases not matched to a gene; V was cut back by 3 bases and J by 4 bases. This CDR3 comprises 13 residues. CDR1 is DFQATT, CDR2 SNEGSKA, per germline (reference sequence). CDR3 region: CSASDRGGYGYTF. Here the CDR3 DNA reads TGCAGTGCTAGTGACAGGGGGGGCTATGGCTACACCTTC.

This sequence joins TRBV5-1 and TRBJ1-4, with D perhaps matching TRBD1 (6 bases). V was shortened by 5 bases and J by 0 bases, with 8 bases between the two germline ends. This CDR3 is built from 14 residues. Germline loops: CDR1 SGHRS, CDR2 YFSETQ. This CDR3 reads CASSGGPTNEKLFF. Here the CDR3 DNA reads TGCGCCAGCAGTGGGGGCCCAACTAATGAAAAACTGTTTTTT.

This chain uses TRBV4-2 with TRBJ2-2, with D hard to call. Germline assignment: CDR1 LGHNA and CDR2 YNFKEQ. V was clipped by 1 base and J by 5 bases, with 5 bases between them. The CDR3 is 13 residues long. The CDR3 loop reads CASSQVLTGELFF. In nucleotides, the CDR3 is TGTGCCAGCAGCCAAGTTCTTACCGGGGAGCTGTTTTTT.

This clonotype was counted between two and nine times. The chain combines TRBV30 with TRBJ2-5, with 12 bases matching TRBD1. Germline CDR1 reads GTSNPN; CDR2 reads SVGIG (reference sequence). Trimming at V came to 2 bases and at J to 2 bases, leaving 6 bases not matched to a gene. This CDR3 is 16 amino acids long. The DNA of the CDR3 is TGTGCCTGGAGTTGGGGGACAGGGGGCGGACAAGAGACCCAGTACTTC. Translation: CAWSWGTGGGQETQYF.

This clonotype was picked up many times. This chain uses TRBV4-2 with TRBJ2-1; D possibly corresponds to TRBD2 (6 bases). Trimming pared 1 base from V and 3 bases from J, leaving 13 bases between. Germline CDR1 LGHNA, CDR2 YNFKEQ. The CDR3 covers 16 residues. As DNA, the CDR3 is TGTGCCAGCAGCCAAGCGAGGGGACTGAACTACAATGAGCAGTTCTTC. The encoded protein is CASSQARGLNYNEQFF.

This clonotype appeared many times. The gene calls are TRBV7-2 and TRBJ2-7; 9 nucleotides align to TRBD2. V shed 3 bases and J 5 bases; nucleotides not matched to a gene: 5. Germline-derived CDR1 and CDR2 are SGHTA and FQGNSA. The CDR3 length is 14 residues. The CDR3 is CASSFYSGSNEQYF. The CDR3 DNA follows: TGTGCCAGCAGCTTCTATAGCGGGAGTAACGAGCAGTACTTC.

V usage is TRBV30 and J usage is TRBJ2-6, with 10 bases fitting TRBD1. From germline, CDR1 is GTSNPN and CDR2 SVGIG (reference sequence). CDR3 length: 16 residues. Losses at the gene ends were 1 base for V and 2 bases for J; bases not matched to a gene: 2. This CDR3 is CAWSETGGPGANVLTF. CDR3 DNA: TGTGCCTGGAGTGAGACAGGGGGCCCTGGGGCCAACGTCCTGACTTTC. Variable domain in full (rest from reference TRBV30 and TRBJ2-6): SQTIHQWPATLVQPVGSPLSLECTVEGTSNPNLYWYRQAAGRGLQLLFYSVGIGQISSEVPQNLSASRPQDRQFILSSKKLLLSDSGFYLCAWSETGGPGANVLTFGAGSRLTVL.

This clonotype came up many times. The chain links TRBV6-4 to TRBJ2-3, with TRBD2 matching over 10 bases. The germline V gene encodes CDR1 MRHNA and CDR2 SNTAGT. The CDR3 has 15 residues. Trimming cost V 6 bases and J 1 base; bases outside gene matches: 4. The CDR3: CASSLAGGGTDTQYF. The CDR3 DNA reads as TGTGCCAGCAGCTTAGCGGGAGGAGGCACAGATACGCAGTATTTT.

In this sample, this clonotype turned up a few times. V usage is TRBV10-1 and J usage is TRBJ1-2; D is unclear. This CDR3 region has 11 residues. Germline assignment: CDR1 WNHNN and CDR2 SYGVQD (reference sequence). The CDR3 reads CANSKFDGYTF. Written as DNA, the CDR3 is TGCGCTAACTCGAAATTCGATGGCTACACCTTC.

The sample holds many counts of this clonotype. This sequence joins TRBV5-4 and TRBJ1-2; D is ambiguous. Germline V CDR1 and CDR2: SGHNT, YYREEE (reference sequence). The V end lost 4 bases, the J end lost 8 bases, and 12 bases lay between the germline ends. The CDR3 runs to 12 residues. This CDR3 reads CASSPAGNGYTF. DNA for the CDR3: TGTGCCAGCAGCCCCGCTGGTAACGGCTACACCTTC.

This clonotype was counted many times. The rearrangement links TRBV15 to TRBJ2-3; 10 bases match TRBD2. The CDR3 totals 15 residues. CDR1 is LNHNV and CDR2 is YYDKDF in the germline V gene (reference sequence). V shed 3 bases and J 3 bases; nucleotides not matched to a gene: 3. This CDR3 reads CATSSSGRWTDTQYF. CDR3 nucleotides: TGTGCCACCAGCAGTAGCGGGAGGTGGACAGATACGCAGTATTTT.

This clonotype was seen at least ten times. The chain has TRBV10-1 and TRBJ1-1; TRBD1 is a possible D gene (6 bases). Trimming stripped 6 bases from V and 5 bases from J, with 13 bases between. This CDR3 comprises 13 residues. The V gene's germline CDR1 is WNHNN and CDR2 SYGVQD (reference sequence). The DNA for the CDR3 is TGCGCCAGCAGCCGATCTAGGGGGACTGAAGCTTTCTTT. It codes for CASSRSRGTEAFF.

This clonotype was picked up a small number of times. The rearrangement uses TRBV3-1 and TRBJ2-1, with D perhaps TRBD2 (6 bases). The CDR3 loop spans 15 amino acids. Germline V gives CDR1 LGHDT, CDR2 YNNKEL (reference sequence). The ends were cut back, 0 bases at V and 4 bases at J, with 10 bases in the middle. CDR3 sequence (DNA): TGTGCCAGCAGCCAAGAGAAGACTAGATACAATGAGCAGTTCTTC. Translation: CASSQEKTRYNEQFF.

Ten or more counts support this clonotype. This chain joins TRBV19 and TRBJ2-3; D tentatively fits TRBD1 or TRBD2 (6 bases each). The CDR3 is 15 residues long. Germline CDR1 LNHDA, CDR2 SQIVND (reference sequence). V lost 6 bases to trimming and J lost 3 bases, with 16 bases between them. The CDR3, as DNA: TGTGCCAGTAGCGAAATACAGGGAGGAACAGATACGCAGTATTTT. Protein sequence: CASSEIQGGTDTQYF.

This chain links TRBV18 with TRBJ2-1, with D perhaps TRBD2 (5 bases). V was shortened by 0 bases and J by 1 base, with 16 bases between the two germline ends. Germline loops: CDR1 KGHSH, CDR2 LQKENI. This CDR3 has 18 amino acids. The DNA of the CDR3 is TGTGCCAGCTCACCACCTCGCCGGCTAGCTGTATCCTACAATGAGCAGTTCTTC. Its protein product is CASSPPRRLAVSYNEQFF.

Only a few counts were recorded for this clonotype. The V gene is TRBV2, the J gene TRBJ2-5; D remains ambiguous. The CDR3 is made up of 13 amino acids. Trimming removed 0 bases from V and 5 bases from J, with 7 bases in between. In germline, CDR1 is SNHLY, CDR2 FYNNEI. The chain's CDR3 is CASSEALRETQYF. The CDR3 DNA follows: TGTGCCAGCAGTGAAGCGCTTCGTGAGACCCAGTACTTC.

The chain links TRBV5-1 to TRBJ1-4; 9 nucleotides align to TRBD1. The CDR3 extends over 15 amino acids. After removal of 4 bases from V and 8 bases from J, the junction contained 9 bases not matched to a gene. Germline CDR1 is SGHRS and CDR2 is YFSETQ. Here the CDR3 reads CASSPTGTGWEKLFF. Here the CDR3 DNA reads TGCGCCAGCAGCCCCACCGGGACAGGGTGGGAAAAACTGTTTTTT.

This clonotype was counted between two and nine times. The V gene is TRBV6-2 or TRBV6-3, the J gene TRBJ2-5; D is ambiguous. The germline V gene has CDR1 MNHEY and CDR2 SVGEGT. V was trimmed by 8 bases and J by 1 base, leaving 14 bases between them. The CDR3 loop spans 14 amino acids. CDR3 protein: CASGSSFFQETQYF. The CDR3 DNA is TGTGCCAGCGGTTCTAGTTTTTTCCAAGAGACCCAGTACTTC.

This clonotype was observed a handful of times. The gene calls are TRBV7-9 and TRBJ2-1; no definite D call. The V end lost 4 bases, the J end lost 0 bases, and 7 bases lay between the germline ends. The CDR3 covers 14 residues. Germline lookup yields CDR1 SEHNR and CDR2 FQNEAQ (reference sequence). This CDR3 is CASSSPSSYNEQFF. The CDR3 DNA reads TGTGCCAGCAGCTCCCCGAGCTCCTACAATGAGCAGTTCTTC.